These 29 T cell receptor beta chains were all obtained from the same sample, sequenced in a study of response to subunit inactivated influenza vaccine. TCRdb reanalysed the RT-PCR reads using MiXCR and keeps one entry per CDR3 protein. The sample lists fewer than 700,000 distinct CDR3 sequences, 10% to 15% occurring once. Sequences were derived from PBMCs from blood, sampled more than 35 days after vaccination. The receptors were gathered from a man between 50 and 59 years old who received an inactivated influenza vaccine.

This clonotype occurred a few times. The chain couples TRBV7-9 to TRBJ1-1, with D possibly being TRBD1 (5 bases). CDR3 size: 13 residues. Trimming pared 1 base from V and 6 bases from J, leaving 9 bases between. From germline, CDR1 is SEHNR and CDR2 FQNEAQ (reference sequence). The CDR3 sequence: CASSLGGWAEAFF. The CDR3 DNA sequence: TGTGCCAGCAGCTTAGGGGGCTGGGCTGAAGCTTTCTTT. Combining the CDR3 with reference TRBV7-9 and TRBJ1-1 gives the whole variable domain DTGVSQNPRHKITKRGQNVTFRCDPISEHNRLYWYRQTLGQGPEFLTYFQNEAQLEKSRLLSDRFSAERPKGSFSTLEIQRTEQGDSAMYLCASSLGGWAEAFFGQGTRLTVV.

This clonotype was counted many times. J is TRBJ2-6 and V is TRBV12-3 or TRBV12-4; unclear D gene. V was shortened by 7 bases and J by 2 bases, with 6 bases between the two germline ends. The CDR3 extends over 13 amino acids. Here the CDR3 reads CASKMTGANVLTF. Written as DNA, the CDR3 is TGTGCCAGCAAGATGACTGGGGCCAACGTCCTGACTTTC.

This clonotype has more than one count but fewer than ten. The gene calls are TRBV15 and TRBJ1-1; 8 bases fit TRBD1. Germline V lookup: CDR1 LNHNV, CDR2 YYDKDF (reference sequence). The V and J ends lost 1 base and 11 bases, in that order; junction bases with no gene match: 6. The CDR3 has 13 residues. The CDR3 coding sequence is TGTGCCACCAGCAGAGGAGGGACAGGAGGGGCTTTCTTT. Translated: CATSRGGTGGAFF.

Points on this clonotype: One end of the junction fails to match germline, which may point to a read error. The chain joins TRBV27 to TRBJ1-2; D ambiguous. The length of the CDR3 is 13 residues. Germline CDR1 is MNHEY and CDR2 is SMNVEV (reference sequence). CDR3: CASRPLTFYGHTF. CDR3 DNA sequence: TGTGCCAGCAGGCCTCTGACGTTCTATGGCCACACCTTC.

This clonotype has a count of ten or more. The gene calls are TRBV5-5 and TRBJ2-3; no firm D call. V was cut by 4 bases and J by 2 bases, with 11 bases left in between. This CDR3 has 14 amino acids. CDR1 is SGHKS, CDR2 YYEKEE, per germline (reference sequence). The CDR3 nucleotides are TGTGCCAGCAGCGCGAGTTGGCCCACAGATACGCAGTATTTT. As protein: CASSASWPTDTQYF. Using reference TRBV5-5 and TRBJ2-3 for the parts outside the CDR3, the full variable domain is DAGVTQSPTHLIKTRGQQVTLRCSPISGHKSVSWYQQVLGQGPQFIFQYYEKEERGRGNFPDRFSARQFPNYSSELNVNALLLGDSALYLCASSASWPTDTQYFGPGTRLTVL.

In this sample, this clonotype turned up many times. V is TRBV24-1 and J is TRBJ2-5; tentatively, D is TRBD1 (5 bases). Between the trimmed V and J ends, which lost 3 bases and 5 bases, there was a span of 18 bases. This CDR3 has 16 residues. Germline V gene lookup returns CDR1 KGHDR and CDR2 SFDVKD. The CDR3 region is CATSDASVQVAETQYF. In DNA form, the CDR3 reads TGTGCCACCAGTGATGCGTCGGTACAGGTGGCCGAGACCCAGTACTTC.

This clonotype was observed a handful of times. The genes are TRBV4-3 and TRBJ2-6, with D hard to call. The CDR3 extends over 16 amino acids. Germline V gives CDR1 LGHNA, CDR2 YSLEER. Trimming cost V 0 bases and J 9 bases, with 15 bases left between them. The chain's CDR3 is CASSQDGASKVNVLTF. CDR3 nucleotides: TGCGCCAGCAGCCAAGATGGCGCTAGTAAGGTCAACGTCCTGACTTTC.

The chain is built from TRBV12-3 or TRBV12-4 and TRBJ1-1, with D perhaps matching TRBD1 (5 bases). Between the trimmed V and J ends, which lost 2 bases and 0 bases, there was a span of 13 bases. CDR3 length: 16 residues. The CDR3 nucleotides are TGTGCCAGCAGTTTAAGGGGAATTAGCATGAACACTGAAGCTTTCTTT. It specifies CASSLRGISMNTEAFF.

CDR3 nucleotide sequence: TGTGCCACTCAACGGACTAGCGATTGCGAGCAGTACTTC. The encoded protein is CATQRTSDCEQYF. This chain uses TRBV7-2 with TRBJ2-7; 9 positions match TRBD2. The CDR3 runs to 13 residues. The V gene end was trimmed by 10 bases and the J gene end by 6 bases; junction bases not matched to a gene: 10. Germline-derived CDR1 and CDR2 are SGHTA and FQGNSA.

The gene calls are TRBV10-3 and TRBJ2-2; 9 positions agree with TRBD1. The CDR3 is 16 residues long. The germline V gene has CDR1 ENHRY and CDR2 SYGVKD. Unmatched junction bases numbered 12, after V lost 6 bases and J lost 7 bases. The chain's CDR3 is CAISRGGQGSSGELFF. The CDR3 DNA follows: TGTGCCATCAGCAGAGGGGGACAGGGTAGTAGCGGGGAGCTGTTTTTT.

This chain uses TRBV10-2 with TRBJ1-5; 7 positions match TRBD1. The CDR3 is made up of 18 amino acids. J lost 0 bases, V lost 1 base, and 9 bases had no gene match. The germline V gene encodes CDR1 WSHSY and CDR2 SAAADI. CDR3 DNA sequence: TGCGCCAGCAGTGAGTTTCAGGGGGAGAGTGATAGCAATCAGCCCCAGCATTTT. Its translation is CASSEFQGESDSNQPQHF.

The CDR3 loop is CASSLAMGPGRAYEQYF. The CDR3 DNA reads as TGTGCCAGCAGCTTAGCGATGGGACCCGGTCGGGCCTACGAGCAGTACTTC. The V call is TRBV7-6, the J call TRBJ2-7; D is possibly TRBD1 or TRBD2 (5 bases each). V dropped 0 bases and J dropped 2 bases, with 17 bases sitting between them. The CDR3 extends over 17 amino acids. Germline CDR1 is SGHVS and CDR2 is FNYEAQ.

This clonotype was recorded at least ten times. The chain employs TRBV12-3 or TRBV12-4 and TRBJ2-3; TRBD2 might be the D (5 bases). The CDR3 runs to 14 residues. Trimming shortened V by 5 bases and J by 0 bases, and 9 bases separated the two germline ends. The CDR3 nucleotides are TGTGCCAGCAGTCCAGCGGCTAGCACAGATACGCAGTATTTT. It codes for CASSPAASTDTQYF.

This clonotype was detected ten times or more. V and J are TRBV29-1 and TRBJ2-3; 8 bases align to TRBD1. The CDR3 loop spans 14 amino acids. V lost 6 bases, J lost 2 bases, and 7 bases stayed unmatched. The germline CDR1 and CDR2 sequences are SQVTM and ANQGSEA. Here the CDR3 reads CSVDGQGYTDTQYF. CDR3 coding DNA: TGCAGCGTGGACGGACAGGGATACACAGATACGCAGTATTTT.

This clonotype was observed a handful of times. CDR3 loop: CASSRTGRHEQYF. CDR3 sequence (DNA): TGTGCCAGCAGCCGGACAGGTCGGCACGAGCAGTACTTC. This chain uses TRBV7-9 with TRBJ2-7, with 7 nucleotides matching TRBD1. This CDR3 comprises 13 residues. Germline values: CDR1 SEHNR, CDR2 FQNEAQ (reference sequence). The J segment lost 5 bases and the V segment lost 5 bases, leaving 6 bases of the junction unmatched.

This clonotype showed up just a few times. The chain has TRBV12-3 or TRBV12-4 and TRBJ1-1, with 7 bases matching TRBD1. Trimming cost V 3 bases and J 4 bases; bases outside gene matches: 5. This CDR3 region has 14 residues. In DNA, the CDR3 is TGTGCCAGCAGTTTCCAGGGGGGGTTCACTGAAGCTTTCTTT. This sequence encodes CASSFQGGFTEAFF.

This clonotype showed up many times. The CDR3 reads CASSFVAVGTDTQYF. The CDR3 DNA reads as TGTGCCAGCAGTTTTGTAGCGGTAGGGACAGATACGCAGTATTTT. The genes are TRBV12-3 or TRBV12-4 and TRBJ2-3; D may be TRBD2 (6 bases). V gave up 3 bases and J gave up 3 bases, with 13 bases separating them. This CDR3 is 15 amino acids long.

This chain connects TRBV12-3 or TRBV12-4 to TRBJ2-3; TRBD2 aligns across 8 bases. Trimming took 2 bases from V and 4 from J; bases not matched to a gene: 5. This CDR3 spans 15 amino acids. The CDR3 region is CASSLSAGGPDTQYF. The CDR3 DNA follows: TGTGCCAGCAGTTTATCGGCGGGAGGTCCAGATACGCAGTATTTT.

This clonotype has just a few counts. The chain recombines TRBV21-1 with TRBJ2-4; the table's D call of TRBD1 was not tested on the DNA. TRBV21-1 is listed as a pseudogene. The CDR3 sequence is 11 residues long. The CDR3 DNA reads as TGTGCCAGCGGACAGGGGGACATTCAGTACTTC. Its protein is CASGQGDIQYF.

The gene calls are TRBV27 and TRBJ2-7; D perhaps matches TRBD1 (6 bases). Germline-derived CDR1 and CDR2 are MNHEY and SMNVEV (reference sequence). The V and J ends lost 7 bases and 0 bases respectively, with 13 bases between them. The CDR3 is 14 residues long. The CDR3 bases are TGTGCCAGCAAACCCTGGACAGCCTCCTACGAGCAGTACTTC. Its translation: CASKPWTASYEQYF.

This clonotype was counted many times. Sequence at one end of the junction differs from germline and may be a read error. The V and J genes are TRBV7-7 and TRBJ2-7; TRBD1 agrees at 7 bases. Germline lookup yields CDR1 SSHAT and CDR2 FNYEAQ (reference sequence). The CDR3 has 13 residues. CDR3 DNA sequence: TGTGCTAGCAGCTTTACAGGGGTAGACGAGCAGTACTTC. It encodes CASSFTGVDEQYF. Based on the CDR3 plus reference TRBV7-7 and TRBJ2-7, the full variable domain is GAGVSQSPRYKVTKRGQDVTLRCDPISSHATLYWYQQALGQGPEFLTYFNYEAQPDKSGLPSDRFSAERPEGSISTLTIQRTEQRDSAMYRCASSFTGVDEQYFGPGTRLTVT.

This clonotype was seen only a few times. The chain combines TRBV29-1 with TRBJ1-1, with unresolved D. This CDR3 comprises 12 residues. Deletions cut 6 bases from V and 5 bases from J, with 13 bases between. In germline, CDR1 is SQVTM, CDR2 ANQGSEA. CDR3 nucleotide sequence: TGCAGCGTCGTAGGGCAGTGGACTGAAGCTTTCTTT. Residues: CSVVGQWTEAFF. The entire variable domain, with the rest obtained from reference TRBV29-1 and TRBJ1-1, is as follows: SAVISQKPSRDICQRGTSLTIQCQVDSQVTMMFWYRQQPGQSLTLIATANQGSEATYESGFVIDKFPISRPNLTFSTLTVSNMSPEDSSIYLCSVVGQWTEAFFGQGTRLTVV.

The chain links TRBV5-6 to TRBJ1-6; D gene unclear. The ends were cut back, 4 bases at V and 6 bases at J, with 11 bases in the middle. CDR3 length: 14 residues. Looked up from germline, CDR1 is SGHDT and CDR2 is YYEEEE. The chain's CDR3 is CASSPGPINSPLHF. CDR3 coding DNA: TGTGCCAGCAGCCCTGGACCGATTAATTCACCCCTCCACTTT.

This clonotype was counted a few times. The chain is built from TRBV5-8 and TRBJ2-5; 7 bases fit TRBD2. J was trimmed by 3 bases and V by 4 bases; bases with no gene match: 9. The CDR3 consists of 15 residues. Per the germline V gene, CDR1 is SGHTS and CDR2 is YDEGEE. Written as DNA, the CDR3 is TGTGCCAGCAGCCTAGGCCGGGACTACAAAGAGACCCAGTACTTC. Protein: CASSLGRDYKETQYF.

The chain combines TRBV11-2 with TRBJ2-1; 10 positions agree with TRBD2. Germline lookup yields CDR1 SGHAT and CDR2 FQNNGV. With V trimmed by 5 bases and J by 5 bases, 21 bases remained unmatched. The CDR3 contains 20 residues. CDR3 nucleotides: TGTGCCAGCAGCACGAGGGGGATTCGGAGCGGGAGGGCCGAAGACAATGAGCAGTTCTTC. It yields the protein CASSTRGIRSGRAEDNEQFF.

V usage is TRBV3-1 and J usage is TRBJ2-7; tentatively, D is TRBD2 (5 bases). The CDR3 sequence is 11 residues long. Germline-derived CDR1 and CDR2 are LGHDT and YNNKEL (reference sequence). Trimming removed 3 bases from V and 7 bases from J, with 7 bases in between. The CDR3 DNA sequence: TGTGCCAGCAGCCAGACGGGAGAGCAGTACTTC. Protein product: CASSQTGEQYF.

This clonotype has at least ten counts. The J gene is TRBJ2-5, the V gene TRBV12-3 or TRBV12-4; TRBD1 matches at 7 bases. CDR3 length equals 14 residues. The junction had 10 bases not matched to a gene; V was cut back by 7 bases and J by 5 bases. For the CDR3, the DNA is TGTGCCAGCACGCCGGGACAGTCCATCGAGACCCAGTACTTC. Translating gives CASTPGQSIETQYF.

The table lists this clonotype with a few counts. The CDR3 coding sequence is TGCGCCAGCAGCTTGGGGCAGGATAATGAAAAACTGTTTTTT. This sequence encodes CASSLGQDNEKLFF. The gene calls are TRBV5-1 and TRBJ1-4; D not certain. Looked up from germline, CDR1 is SGHRS and CDR2 is YFSETQ. This CDR3 is 14 amino acids long. The V end lost 0 bases, the J end lost 4 bases, and 7 bases lay between the germline ends.

The CDR3 nucleotides are TGTGCCAGCAGGCCGACTTCGCAAGAGACCCAGTACTTC. It specifies CASRPTSQETQYF. The chain uses TRBV6-1 and TRBJ2-5, with no clear D. The V gene's germline CDR1 is MNHNS and CDR2 SASEGT. Trimming pared 6 bases from V and 2 bases from J, leaving 10 bases between. This CDR3 has 13 residues.